This T cell receptor beta chain appears in the sequencing data of a study of blood T cells in healthy people across ages. This clonotype has only a few counts. A much larger clonotype is one base distant, so this may be a read error. Per the germline V gene, CDR1 is DFQATT and CDR2 is SNEGSKA (reference sequence). The CDR3 has 15 residues. Unmatched junction bases numbered 17, after V lost 3 bases and J lost 11 bases. Primers used in a second PCR of roughly 6 to 12 cycles were a sample-barcoded 5' primer and a J-beta primer mix. Each CDR3 protein gets one entry after TCRdb re-called the 5' RACE reads with MiXCR. The data hold about 590,000 distinct CDR3 sequences, with about 30% observed a single time.

Material: blood. The gene calls are TRBV20-1 and TRBJ2-5, with 8 bases fitting TRBD2. This TCR came from a woman of 80 years or more in good health. The CDR3 DNA follows: TGCAGTGCTAGCCCGACGGGGGGGAGCTACAATGAGCAGTACTTC. As protein: CSASPTGGSYNEQYF.